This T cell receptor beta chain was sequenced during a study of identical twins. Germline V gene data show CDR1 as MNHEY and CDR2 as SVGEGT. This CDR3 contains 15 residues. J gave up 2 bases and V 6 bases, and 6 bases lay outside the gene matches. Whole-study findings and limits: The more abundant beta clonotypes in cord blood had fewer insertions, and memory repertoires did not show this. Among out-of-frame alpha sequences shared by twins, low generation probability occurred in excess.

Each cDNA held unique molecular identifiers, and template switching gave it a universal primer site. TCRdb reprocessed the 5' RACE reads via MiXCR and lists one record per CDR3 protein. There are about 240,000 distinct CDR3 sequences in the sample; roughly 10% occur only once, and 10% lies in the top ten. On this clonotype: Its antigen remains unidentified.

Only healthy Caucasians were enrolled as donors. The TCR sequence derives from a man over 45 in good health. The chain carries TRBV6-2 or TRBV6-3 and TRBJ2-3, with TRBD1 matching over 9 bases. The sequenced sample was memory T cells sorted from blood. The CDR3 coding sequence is TGTGCCAGCAGCACCGGGACAGGGCCCACAGATACGCAGTATTTT. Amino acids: CASSTGTGPTDTQYF.